Below, 20 T cell receptor beta chains from the same sample are listed, as sequenced in a study of T-cell memory formation after mild COVID-19. One entry per CDR3 protein results from TCRdb running MiXCR on the 5' RACE reads. This sample yields around 60,000 distinct CDR3 sequences, of which more than 8% are seen a single time; more than 0.95% belongs to the top ten. Sequenced: PBMCs or a T cell subset sorted from them (not recorded which). Receptor source: a man aged 18 to 35 who had mild COVID-19 (a few samples of this study predate the infection). Cell type and time point are not known.

This clonotype was counted at least ten times. The chain combines TRBV7-2 with TRBJ2-7, with D possibly matching TRBD2 (5 bases). The CDR3 has 13 amino acids. V lost 1 base and J lost 5, with 9 bases in between. Germline V gene sequence: CDR1 SGHTA, CDR2 FQGNSA. The CDR3 loop is CASSLERADEQYF. The CDR3 bases are TGTGCCAGCAGCTTAGAGAGGGCAGACGAGCAGTACTTC.

This clonotype was seen a handful of times. The chain couples TRBV12-3 or TRBV12-4 to TRBJ1-2, with D hard to call. CDR3 length: 13 amino acids. Trimming stripped 1 base from V and 7 bases from J, with 10 bases between. Here the CDR3 DNA reads TGTGCCAGCAGTTTAGAGATTGGTCGTGGCTACACCTTC. Translated: CASSLEIGRGYTF.

This clonotype was counted many times. This chain connects TRBV28 to TRBJ2-6; D is ambiguous. CDR1 is MDHEN and CDR2 is SYDVKM in the germline V gene. This CDR3 region has 17 residues. V was cut by 8 bases and J by 0 bases, with 17 bases left in between. CDR3 DNA: TGTGCCAGCGATAGTAAGGGTTTCCGCTCTGGGGCCAACGTCCTGACTTTC. Translated, it gives CASDSKGFRSGANVLTF.

This clonotype has ten or more counts. The chain has TRBV5-1 and TRBJ2-7; the match to TRBD1 covers 7 bases. The V gene's germline CDR1 is SGHRS and CDR2 YFSETQ. This CDR3 is built from 13 residues. Unmatched junction bases numbered 6, after V lost 2 bases and J lost 7 bases. This CDR3 is CASSFQDRIEQYF. CDR3 in DNA: TGCGCCAGCAGCTTCCAGGACAGGATAGAGCAGTACTTC.

In its sample, this clonotype was seen a few times. The chain employs TRBV3-1 and TRBJ2-5; D is perhaps TRBD1 (6 bases). Deletions cut 1 base from V and 4 bases from J, with 10 bases between. Germline values: CDR1 LGHDT, CDR2 YNNKEL (reference sequence). The CDR3 is made up of 14 amino acids. CDR3 protein: CASSQGRRGETQYF. The CDR3 DNA is TGTGCCAGCAGCCAAGGGCGCAGGGGAGAGACCCAGTACTTC.

The table lists this clonotype with many counts. The chain carries TRBV5-1 and TRBJ2-5; D is uncertain. CDR1 is SGHRS, CDR2 YFSETQ, per germline. The CDR3 contains 13 residues. With 4 bases removed from V and 1 base from J, the gap between germline ends came to 8 bases. The CDR3 loop is CASSPGPQETQYF. CDR3 DNA sequence: TGCGCCAGCAGCCCGGGCCCCCAAGAGACCCAGTACTTC.

This clonotype was seen just once. The chain joins TRBV5-6 to TRBJ2-5, with D hard to call. This CDR3 is built from 12 residues. Per germline, CDR1 SGHDT and CDR2 YYEEEE. V dropped 4 bases and J dropped 5 bases, with 9 bases sitting between them. The CDR3 DNA is TGTGCCAGCAGCCCACTACGGGAGACCCAGTACTTC. Amino acids: CASSPLRETQYF. Supplemented by reference TRBV5-6 and TRBJ2-5, the full variable domain reads DAGVTQSPTHLIKTRGQQVTLRCSPKSGHDTVSWYQQALGQGPQFIFQYYEEEERQRGNFPDRFSGHQFPNYSSELNVNALLLGDSALYLCASSPLRETQYFGPGTRLLVL.

This clonotype appeared a few times. The J gene is TRBJ1-1, the V gene TRBV5-1; TRBD1 agrees at 9 bases. V shed 2 bases and J 3 bases; nucleotides not matched to a gene: 2. The CDR3 is 14 amino acids. Germline CDR1 is SGHRS and CDR2 is YFSETQ. The CDR3 bases are TGCGCCAGCAGCTTTCGGACAGGGGACACTGAAGCTTTCTTT. Protein: CASSFRTGDTEAFF.

This clonotype was seen repeatedly, ten times or more. The chain employs TRBV7-6 and TRBJ2-3; 10 bases are a match to TRBD2. CDR1 is SGHVS and CDR2 is FNYEAQ in the germline V gene. This CDR3 is built from 16 residues. V lost 5 bases to trimming and J lost 5 bases; unmatched junction nucleotides: 10. CDR3 in DNA: TGTGCCAGCAGCACGCTAGCGGGAGCTTCTGGAGATACGCAGTATTTT. Protein sequence: CASSTLAGASGDTQYF.

This clonotype was counted only a few times. The chain employs TRBV5-4 and TRBJ1-2; D ambiguous. Between the trimmed V and J ends, which lost 4 bases and 6 bases, there was a span of 13 bases. Germline assignment: CDR1 SGHNT and CDR2 YYREEE (reference sequence). This CDR3 has 13 amino acids. CDR3 sequence reads: CASSRPSRDGYTF. In DNA, the CDR3 is TGTGCCAGCAGCCGTCCGTCAAGAGATGGCTACACCTTC.

The rearrangement uses TRBV7-9 and TRBJ2-6, with 7 bases matching TRBD1. CDR1 SEHNR and CDR2 FQNEAQ come from the germline V gene (reference sequence). The V segment lost 4 bases and the J segment 4 bases; nucleotides outside the gene matches: 10. The CDR3 is made up of 17 amino acids. The CDR3 nucleotides read TGTGCCAGCAGCTCGACAGGGACCCCACTCGGGGCCAACGTCCTGACTTTC. As protein: CASSSTGTPLGANVLTF.

This clonotype has a count of ten or more. This chain links TRBV20-1 with TRBJ2-7, with TRBD1 as a possible D gene (6 bases). This CDR3 comprises 15 residues. Germline V CDR1 and CDR2: DFQATT, SNEGSKA (reference sequence). Trimming shortened V by 4 bases and J by 4 bases, and 20 bases separated the two germline ends. The CDR3: CSATAGTSNHYEQYV. The CDR3 DNA reads TGCAGTGCTACCGCCGGGACATCGAACCATTACGAGCAGTACGTC.

The chain joins TRBV13 to TRBJ2-3; TRBD1 matches 7 bases. Germline CDR1 and CDR2: PRHDT and FYEKMQ (reference sequence). V lost 5 bases to trimming and J lost 6 bases; unmatched junction nucleotides: 11. This CDR3 is 15 amino acids long. DNA of the CDR3: TGTGCCAGCAGCCGCTGGACAGGCTTGGGGGATACGCAGTATTTT. Translated, it gives CASSRWTGLGDTQYF.

Only a few counts were recorded for this clonotype. The chain recombines TRBV5-1 with TRBJ1-3; D uncertain. CDR3 length: 15 amino acids. CDR1 and CDR2 from the germline V gene are SGHRS and YFSETQ. The V end lost 4 bases, the J end lost 3 bases, and 14 bases lay between the germline ends. The CDR3 bases are TGCGCCAGCAGCCCAGATCTAGATTTTGGAAACACCATATATTTT. Its protein product is CASSPDLDFGNTIYF.

This clonotype was seen ten or more times. The rearrangement links TRBV14 to TRBJ2-3, with TRBD2 matching over 13 bases. V was pared by 1 base and J by 7 bases, with 14 bases of the junction left unmatched. The CDR3 runs 19 residues. Germline V gene data show CDR1 as SGHDN and CDR2 as FVKESK. DNA of the CDR3: TGTGCCAGCAGCCAAGCCCCCCGGAGACTAGCGGGGGGCCGGAATACGCAGTATTTT. Amino acids: CASSQAPRRLAGGRNTQYF.

CDR3 residues: CASSLATMNPGQGASTDTQYF. CDR3 nucleotide sequence: TGTGCCAGCAGCTTGGCTACGATGAACCCGGGACAGGGGGCTAGCACAGATACGCAGTATTTT. This chain connects TRBV5-5 to TRBJ2-3, with 12 bases fitting TRBD1. J was trimmed by 0 bases and V by 0 bases; bases with no gene match: 14. The CDR3 loop spans 21 amino acids. From germline, CDR1 is SGHKS and CDR2 YYEKEE (reference sequence).

This clonotype has a handful of counts. The gene calls are TRBV5-1 and TRBJ2-3; D gene ambiguous. Germline V gene lookup returns CDR1 SGHRS and CDR2 YFSETQ. The V gene lost 4 bases and the J gene lost 1 base, with 10 bases spanning the gap. This CDR3 comprises 14 residues. The CDR3 DNA reads TGCGCCAGCAGCCCGGGTCGCGGCACAGATACGCAGTATTTT. The encoded protein is CASSPGRGTDTQYF.

The genes are TRBV5-1 and TRBJ2-5; TRBD1 aligns across 7 bases. Germline CDR1 is SGHRS and CDR2 is YFSETQ. This CDR3 comprises 14 residues. With V trimmed by 4 bases and J by 5 bases, 8 bases remained unmatched. CDR3 sequence reads: CASSHGSQGETQYF. The CDR3 DNA reads as TGCGCCAGCAGCCACGGATCACAGGGGGAGACCCAGTACTTC.

This clonotype was observed a handful of times. This chain links TRBV5-1 with TRBJ2-5; D gene ambiguous. The CDR3 loop spans 15 amino acids. V was trimmed by 2 bases and J by 5 bases, leaving 16 bases between them. From germline, CDR1 is SGHRS and CDR2 YFSETQ. CDR3 protein: CASSFQSALGETQYF. DNA for the CDR3: TGCGCCAGCAGCTTCCAATCTGCCCTGGGGGAGACCCAGTACTTC.

This clonotype was seen a handful of times. The CDR3 loop is CASSVRRAEYGYTF. The CDR3 nucleotides read TGTGCCAGCAGCGTCCGGCGGGCTGAATATGGCTACACCTTC. V gene TRBV7-9 combines with J gene TRBJ1-2; D unclear. The length of the CDR3 is 14 residues. Trimming stripped 5 bases from V and 5 bases from J, with 15 bases between. Germline CDR1 SEHNR, CDR2 FQNEAQ (reference sequence).